A selection of T cell receptor beta chains follows, all from one sample in a study of T cell changes during pregnancy in multiple sclerosis. TCRdb's table, derived via immunoSEQ multiplex PCR, lists solely in-frame clones and lacks some. Here the sample spans around 96,000 clones, around 94% being singletons. The sample in question was peripheral blood, obtained after pregnancy. The receptors were gathered from a female donor in good health, enrolled as a control in a pregnancy study. Each CDR3 is given with its conserved first and last residue. A D gene is named only where the DNA matches it firmly. Expanded clones are given a class, and other clones once, few, many or no size at all.

d_call | clone_size | j_call | v_call | cdr3_aa | cdr3_nt
TRBD1 | few | TRBJ1-1 | TRBV29-1 | CSGTPGTGTEAFF | TGCAGCGGGACCCCGGGGACAGGAACTGAAGCTTTCTTT
- | - | TRBJ2-1 | TRBV5-4 | CASSLDVQRNEQFF | TGTGCCAGCAGCTTGGACGTGCAGAGGAATGAGCAGTTCTTC
TRBD1 | - | TRBJ1-4 | TRBV5-1 | CASSRDRSHEKLFF | TGCGCCAGCAGCCGGGACAGGAGTCATGAAAAACTGTTTTTT
- | once | TRBJ2-3 | TRBV6-5 | CASSYSHGSTDTQYF | TGTGCCAGCAGTTACTCTCACGGGAGCACAGATACGCAGTATTTT
TRBD1 | - | TRBJ1-2 | TRBV28 | CASSTRQGHYGYTF | TGTGCCAGCAGTACTCGACAGGGGCACTATGGCTACACCTTC
- | - | TRBJ2-7 | TRBV11-2 | CASSLEVVYEQYF | TGTGCCAGCAGCTTGGAGGTGGTCTACGAGCAGTACTTC
- | few | TRBJ1-1 | TRBV9 | CASSVTPDFEAFF | TGTGCCAGCAGCGTCACGCCAGACTTTGAAGCTTTCTTT
- | - | TRBJ2-7 | TRBV5-6 | CASSFGIGQIYEQYF | TGTGCCAGCAGCTTCGGTATTGGACAGATCTACGAGCAGTACTTC
TRBD2 | - | TRBJ2-1 | TRBV9 | CASSQGGSRYNEQFF | TGTGCCAGCAGCCAGGGCGGGAGTAGGTACAATGAGCAGTTCTTC
- | few | TRBJ2-2 | TRBV7-9 | CASSLGRGTGELFF | TGTGCCAGCAGCTTAGGACGGGGCACCGGGGAGCTGTTTTTT
- | - | TRBJ1-1 | TRBV28 | CASSLSGGRRITEAFF | TGTGCCAGCAGTTTGAGCGGGGGGCGCAGGATCACTGAAGCTTTCTTT
- | - | TRBJ2-2 | TRBV6-1 | CASRAENGELFF | TGTGCCAGCCGAGCCGAAAACGGGGAGCTGTTTTTT
TRBD1 | - | TRBJ2-5 | TRBV4-1 | CASSLGGWETQYF | TGCGCCAGCAGCTTAGGGGGCTGGGAGACCCAGTACTTC
TRBD2 | - | TRBJ2-1 | TRBV9 | CASSALHPTSGRLNEQFF | TGTGCCAGCAGCGCCCTCCACCCGACTAGCGGGAGATTAAATGAGCAGTTCTTC
TRBD2 | - | TRBJ2-3 | TRBV4-2 | CASSQAISGSPDTQYF | TGTGCCAGCAGCCAAGCGATTAGCGGGAGTCCAGATACGCAGTATTTT
TRBD1 | once | TRBJ1-2 | TRBV7-8 | CASSLEEGAGRGYTF | TGTGCCAGCAGCTTAGAAGAGGGGGCAGGTCGTGGCTACACCTTC
- | - | TRBJ1-3 | TRBV5-1 | CASSPRTHGNTIYF | TGCGCCAGCAGCCCCCGGACACATGGAAACACCATATATTTT
- | - | TRBJ2-2 | TRBV7-7 | CASSLDSSGELFF | TGTGCCAGCAGCTTGGACAGCTCCGGGGAGCTGTTTTTT
- | - | TRBJ1-1 | TRBV28 | CASRPGRGEAFF | TGTGCCAGCAGACCAGGGAGGGGTGAAGCTTTCTTT
- | - | TRBJ1-1 | TRBV9 | CASSVGQGNTEAFF | TGTGCCAGCAGCGTAGGACAAGGGAACACTGAAGCTTTCTTT
- | - | TRBJ1-1 | TRBV7-2 | CTSSLVGIEAFF | TGTACCAGCAGCTTAGTCGGGATTGAAGCTTTCTTT
TRBD2 | - | TRBJ2-5 | TRBV7-6 | CASSRGLAGGRETQYF | TGTGCCAGCAGCCGAGGACTAGCGGGAGGAAGAGAGACCCAGTACTTC
- | - | TRBJ1-1 | TRBV6-6 | CASIAVWGVTEAFF | TGTGCCAGCATTGCCGTGTGGGGAGTCACTGAAGCTTTCTTT
- | - | TRBJ2-5 | TRBV20-1 | CSGQLSETQYF | TGCAGTGGTCAGTTATCAGAGACCCAGTACTTC
- | - | TRBJ1-5 | TRBV19 | CASSINSGANQPQHF | TGTGCCAGTAGTATCAATTCAGGGGCAAATCAGCCCCAGCATTTT
- | - | TRBJ2-1 | TRBV29-1 | CSVVGGVLLDNEQFF | TGCAGCGTTGTGGGCGGGGTCCTCCTAGACAATGAGCAGTTCTTC
- | - | TRBJ2-3 | TRBV27 | CASSFGLAGDTQYF | TGTGCCAGCAGTTTCGGGCTAGCTGGAGATACGCAGTATTTT
TRBD2 | - | TRBJ2-7 | TRBV6-5 | CASSRGGGYEQYF | TGTGCCAGCAGCCGCGGCGGGGGCTACGAGCAGTACTTC
- | - | TRBJ2-1 | TRBV7-2 | CASSLAGGGGEQFF | TGTGCCAGCAGCTTGGCGGGTGGGGGAGGTGAGCAGTTCTTC
- | - | TRBJ2-2 | TRBV5-4 | CASSREGTGNTGELFF | TGTGCCAGCAGCAGGGAGGGGACAGGGAACACCGGGGAGCTGTTTTTT
- | - | TRBJ2-7 | TRBV5-1 | CASSPGGTVQGLYEQYF | TGCGCCAGCAGCCCTGGCGGGACAGTGCAAGGTTTGTACGAGCAGTACTTC
- | - | TRBJ2-5 | TRBV4-1 | CASSQVRGTQYF | TGCGCCAGCAGCCAAGTACGGGGGACCCAGTACTTC
TRBD1 | - | TRBJ2-7 | TRBV5-1 | CASSPRDRGPYEQYF | TGCGCCAGCAGCCCCCGGGACAGGGGTCCCTACGAGCAGTACTTC
TRBD2 | - | TRBJ2-1 | TRBV5-1 | CASSLDGGSYNEQFF | TGCGCCAGCAGCTTGGATGGCGGGAGCTACAATGAGCAGTTCTTC
- | - | TRBJ1-4 | TRBV6-1 | CASSAQGTNEKLFF | TGTGCCAGCAGTGCTCAGGGGACTAATGAAAAACTGTTTTTT
TRBD1 | - | TRBJ1-4 | TRBV2 | CASRPTGDSEKLFF | TGTGCCAGCAGACCCACAGGGGATAGTGAAAAACTGTTTTTT
TRBD1 | - | TRBJ2-7 | TRBV19 | CATTGADYEQYF | TGTGCCACAACAGGGGCTGACTACGAGCAGTACTTC
TRBD1 | - | TRBJ2-7 | TRBV28 | CASSLTGQGYEQYF | TGTGCCAGCAGTTTAACCGGACAGGGCTACGAGCAGTACTTC
- | once | TRBJ1-1 | TRBV5-1 | CASSLFGGSTEAFF | TGCGCCAGCAGCTTGTTCGGTGGGAGCACTGAAGCTTTCTTT
- | - | TRBJ2-7 | TRBV5-5 | CASSSLSGVLGEQYF | TGTGCCAGCAGCTCACTCTCGGGGGTCTTGGGCGAGCAGTACTTC
- | - | TRBJ1-1 | TRBV28 | CASSLGIRWTEAFF | TGTGCCAGCAGTTTGGGCATAAGATGGACTGAAGCTTTCTTT
TRBD1 | - | TRBJ1-1 | TRBV14 | CASSQISNARGRVAPNTEAFF | TGTGCCAGCAGCCAAATTTCCAACGCCAGGGGGCGGGTTGCCCCAAACACTGAAGCTTTCTTT
- | - | TRBJ1-1 | TRBV2 | CASSAHRDTYSEAFF | TGTGCCAGCAGTGCCCACCGGGACACTTATTCTGAAGCTTTCTTT
TRBD1 | - | TRBJ2-7 | TRBV28 | CASSPRDSYEQYF | TGTGCCAGCAGTCCCCGGGACAGCTACGAGCAGTACTTC
TRBD1 | - | TRBJ1-1 | TRBV5-3 | CARSQDRDSPTEAFF | TGTGCCAGAAGTCAGGACAGGGACTCTCCCACTGAAGCCTTCTTT
TRBD1 | - | TRBJ1-3 | TRBV4-1 | CASSQEGTGAGNTIYF | TGCGCCAGCAGCCAAGAGGGGACAGGCGCTGGAAACACCATATATTTT
TRBD1 | - | TRBJ1-5 | TRBV5-1 | CASSLVTGGQPQHF | TGCGCCAGCAGCTTGGTGACAGGGGGCCAGCCCCAGCATTTT
TRBD1 | - | TRBJ2-7 | TRBV6-1 | CASSEQHRGYEQYF | TGTGCCAGCAGTGAGCAGCACAGGGGTTACGAGCAGTACTTC
TRBD1 | - | TRBJ2-7 | TRBV9 | CASSAGQGEIYEQYF | TGTGCCAGCAGCGCCGGACAGGGAGAAATCTACGAGCAGTACTTC
- | - | TRBJ2-7 | TRBV5-1 | CASKVVTGSEQYF | TGCGCCAGCAAAGTTGTTACAGGGAGCGAGCAGTACTTC
TRBD1 | - | TRBJ2-2 | TRBV5-1 | CASSARDRLSVGELFF | TGCGCCAGCAGCGCCCGGGACAGGTTATCTGTAGGGGAGCTGTTTTTT
TRBD1 | once | TRBJ2-7 | TRBV2 | CASSGDRGAEQYF | TGTGCCAGCAGTGGGGACAGGGGGGCCGAGCAGTACTTC
TRBD1 | once | TRBJ2-3 | TRBV28 | CASTSPVNRGLDTQYF | TGTGCCAGTACTTCCCCCGTGAACAGGGGGCTGGATACGCAGTATTTT
- | - | TRBJ2-1 | TRBV2 | CASSTDRGGNEQFF | TGTGCCAGCAGCACCGACAGAGGCGGCAATGAGCAGTTCTTC
TRBD1 | - | TRBJ2-7 | TRBV28 | CASNDRGPNEQYF | TGTGCCAGCAACGACAGGGGGCCCAACGAGCAGTACTTC